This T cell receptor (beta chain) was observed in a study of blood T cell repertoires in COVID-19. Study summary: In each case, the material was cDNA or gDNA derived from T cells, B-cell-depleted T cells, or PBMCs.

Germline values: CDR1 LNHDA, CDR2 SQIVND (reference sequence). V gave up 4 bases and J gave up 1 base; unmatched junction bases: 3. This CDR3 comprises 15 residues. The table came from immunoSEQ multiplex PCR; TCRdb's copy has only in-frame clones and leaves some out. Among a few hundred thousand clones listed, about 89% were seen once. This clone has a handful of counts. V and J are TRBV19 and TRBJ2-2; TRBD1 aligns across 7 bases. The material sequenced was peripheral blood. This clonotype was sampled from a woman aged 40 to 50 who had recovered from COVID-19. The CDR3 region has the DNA TGTGCCAGTAGTACCGGGACAGTGAACACCGGGGAGCTGTTTTTT. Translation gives CASSTGTVNTGELFF.